This T cell receptor beta chain is from a study of blood T cell repertoires in COVID-19. This table comes from immunoSEQ multiplex PCR, and its TCRdb copy is limited to in-frame clones, with some not included. The sample carries just over 75,000 clones, more than 70% recorded once. Source material: peripheral blood. The receptor comes from a man aged 55-75 years with active or convalescent COVID-19.

The CDR3 sequence is CASSYGDEQFF. The CDR3 region has the DNA TGTGCCAGCAGTTACGGAGATGAGCAGTTCTTC. V usage is TRBV6-5 and J usage is TRBJ2-1; D is ambiguous. The V end was cut by 2 bases, the J end by 8 bases, with 4 bases between. Germline V gene lookup returns CDR1 MNHEY and CDR2 SVGAGI. This CDR3 is built from 11 residues.